This TCR beta chain derives from a study of T-cell reconstitution after alpha-beta-depleted transplantation in children. Preparation of the TCRbeta library involved a method that used unique molecular identifiers. TCRdb re-analysed the PCR reads in MiXCR, keeping a single row per CDR3 protein. The sample has around 700,000 distinct CDR3 sequences; 10% to 15% are singletons. V lost 1 base and J lost 7; bases outside the gene matches: 6. Germline V CDR1 and CDR2: SGHTA, FQGNSA. This CDR3 has 15 residues. This sequence was found in a girl aged 2 to 10 with congenital amegakaryocytic thrombocytopenia, due to receive a stem cell transplant. Sequences were derived from PBMCs, sampled before TCRalphabeta/CD19-depleted stem cell transplant. The chain recombines TRBV7-2 with TRBJ2-1; 8 bases are shared with TRBD2. CDR3 loop: CASSLEAGEGNEQFF. CDR3 bases: TGTGCCAGCAGCTTAGAAGCGGGAGAAGGTAATGAGCAGTTCTTC.